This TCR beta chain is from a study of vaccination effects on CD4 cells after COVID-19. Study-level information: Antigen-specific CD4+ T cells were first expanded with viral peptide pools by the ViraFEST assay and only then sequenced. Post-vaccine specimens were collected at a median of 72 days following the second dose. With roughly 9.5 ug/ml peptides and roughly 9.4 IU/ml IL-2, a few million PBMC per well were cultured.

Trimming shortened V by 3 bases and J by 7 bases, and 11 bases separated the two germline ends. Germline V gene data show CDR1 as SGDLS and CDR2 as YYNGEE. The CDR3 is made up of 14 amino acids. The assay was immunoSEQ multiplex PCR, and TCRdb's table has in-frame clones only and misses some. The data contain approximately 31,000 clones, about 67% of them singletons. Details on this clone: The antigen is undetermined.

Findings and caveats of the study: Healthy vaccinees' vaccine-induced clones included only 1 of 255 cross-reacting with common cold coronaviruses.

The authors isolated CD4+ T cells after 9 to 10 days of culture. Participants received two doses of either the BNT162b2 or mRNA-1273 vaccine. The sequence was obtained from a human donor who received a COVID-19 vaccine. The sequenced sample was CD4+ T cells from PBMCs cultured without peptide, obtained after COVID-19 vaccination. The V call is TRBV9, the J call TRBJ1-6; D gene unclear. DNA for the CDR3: TGTGCCAGCAGCGCGGACGGGTGGAATTCACCCCTCCACTTT. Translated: CASSADGWNSPLHF.